This T cell receptor beta chain was profiled in a study of a mutant IDH1 vaccine in newly diagnosed glioma. Across the study: Once 4-6 weeks had passed after radiotherapy alone, vaccination started, or it started with temozolomide cycles. Patients under treatment included roughly 62% males and 37.5% females and had a mean age of approximately 44 years.

About this clone itself: Its antigen remains unknown.

Profiled with immunoSEQ multiplex PCR; TCRdb holds only in-frame clones, not every one. The table has 45,000 or so clones, 88% seen once. The CDR3 is 13 amino acids. The germline V and J ends were trimmed by 2 bases and 9 bases, with 11 bases remaining between them. CDR1 and CDR2 from the germline V gene are SNHLY and FYNNEI. Time point indicated: week 35, safety follow-up. Each dose of the vaccine consisted of 300 ug of mutant IDH1 20-mer peptide, with topical imiquimod. In weeks 1, 3, 5, 7, 11, 15, 19 and 23, patients were immunized, eight times in all. The TCR comes from a middle-aged woman with glioma. The specimen was PBMCs, collected from a glioma patient whose treatment included an IDH1 peptide vaccine. The rearrangement uses TRBV2 and TRBJ2-1; D perhaps matches TRBD1 (5 bases). Here the CDR3 reads CASSEQRGVEQFF. In DNA form, the CDR3 reads TGTGCCAGCAGTGAACAAAGGGGCGTTGAGCAGTTCTTC.